Listed below are T cell receptor beta chains from one sample, sequenced in a study of T cell changes during pregnancy in multiple sclerosis. Data came from immunoSEQ multiplex PCR; TCRdb stores just in-frame clones and leaves some out. The sample comprises 60,000 to 75,000 clones, 85% to 95% of which are singletons, and about 3% rests with the top ten. The specimen was CD8+ T cells from peripheral blood mononuclear cells, collected in the second trimester of pregnancy. These receptors originate from a female donor with multiple sclerosis, enrolled in a pregnancy study. Each CDR3 is given with its conserved first and last residue. The D gene is left open where the match is weak. Expanded clones get a size class; other rows say once, few or many, or leave the size out.

.,.,TRBV5-6,TRBJ2-1,TGTGCCAGCAGCTTGGTCGTCGACAATGAGCAGTTCTTC,CASSLVVDNEQFF
.,TRBD1,TRBV15,TRBJ2-3,TGTGCCACCAGCAGGACAGGGGGTTCGCAGTATTTT,CATSRTGGSQYF
.,TRBD2,TRBV19,TRBJ2-2,TGTGCCAGTAGTACTCGTCGACTAGCGGGAAACACCGGGGAGCTGTTTTTT,CASSTRRLAGNTGELFF
once,TRBD2,TRBV7-7,TRBJ2-2,TGTGCCAGCAGCTTAGAGGGGACTAGCGGGTACGGGGAGCTGTTTTTT,CASSLEGTSGYGELFF
.,TRBD2,TRBV4-1,TRBJ2-1,TGCGCCGACACTAGCGGGGGATTATTGTGGAATGAGCAGTTCTTC,CADTSGGLLWNEQFF
.,.,TRBV19,TRBJ1-1,TGTGCCAGTAGTATGGGCAGGGGAACTGAAGCTTTCTTT,CASSMGRGTEAFF
.,.,TRBV19,TRBJ2-7,TGTGCCAGCGGGCAGGGTTACTACGAGCAGTACTTC,CASGQGYYEQYF
.,TRBD1,TRBV18,TRBJ2-1,TGTGCCAGCTCACTACAAGACAGGGCAACCTACAATGAGCAGTTCTTC,CASSLQDRATYNEQFF
.,.,TRBV19,TRBJ2-1,TGTGCCAGTAGTGAGGACTGGGCAATCACCAATGAGCAGTTCTTC,CASSEDWAITNEQFF
.,TRBD1,TRBV28,TRBJ2-7,TGTGCCAGCCTCTCGGACAGGGGGCTCTACGAGCAGTACTTC,CASLSDRGLYEQYF
.,.,TRBV5-1,TRBJ1-5,TGCGCCAGCAGCTTGGAAGCCCCTGATCAGCCCCAGCATTTT,CASSLEAPDQPQHF
.,TRBD1,TRBV9,TRBJ2-7,TGTGCCAGCAGCCCTGGGTCGGGACAGGAGGCCTACGAGCAGTACTTC,CASSPGSGQEAYEQYF
once,TRBD2,TRBV27,TRBJ2-2,TGTGCCAGCACCACCCGATTTAGCGGGACGAACACCGGGGAGCTGTTTTTT,CASTTRFSGTNTGELFF
.,.,TRBV28,TRBJ1-2,TGTGCCAGCATGGCAGGGCACCTAGGGGGCTACACCTTC,CASMAGHLGGYTF
.,TRBD2,TRBV29-1,TRBJ2-7,TGCAGCGTTGAAGGGCGGGAGGATAGCTCCTACGAGCAGTACTTC,CSVEGREDSSYEQYF
.,TRBD2,TRBV5-1,TRBJ2-1,TGCGCCAGCAGCGATTCTCTAGCGGGGGGCTACAATGAGCAGTTCTTC,CASSDSLAGGYNEQFF
.,.,TRBV27,TRBJ1-1,TGTGCCAGCAGTTTAGCCACACCGAACACTGAAGCTTTCTTT,CASSLATPNTEAFF
.,TRBD2,TRBV7-2,TRBJ2-1,TGTGCCAGCAGTCTAGCGGGAGGGTTCAGCCATGAGCAGTTCTTC,CASSLAGGFSHEQFF
.,.,TRBV27,TRBJ1-1,TGTGCCAGCAGTTTGGAGCTCCCCCGGAGTATGGGGGCGGGCCCTGAAGCTTTCTTT,CASSLELPRSMGAGPEAFF
.,TRBD2,TRBV27,TRBJ2-2,TGTGCCAGCAGTGGCGGGGGTTCCGGGGAGCTGTTTTTT,CASSGGGSGELFF
.,.,TRBV7-9,TRBJ2-2,TGTGCCAGCAGCTTAGTCAGACTAGGAGTGAACGGGGAGCTGTTTTTT,CASSLVRLGVNGELFF
.,TRBD2,TRBV15,TRBJ2-3,TGTGCCACCGGGCGGGAGGGCCGGGCAGATACGCAGTATTTT,CATGREGRADTQYF
.,TRBD2,TRBV10-1,TRBJ2-1,TGCGCCAGCAGTGACTTTTCCCAGCGGGAGGGGATTGAGCAGTTCTTC,CASSDFSQREGIEQFF
.,.,TRBV21-1,TRBJ1-1,TGTGCCAGCAGCAGTCAGGGCAGGGGGAACACTGAAGCTTTCTTT,CASSSQGRGNTEAFF
.,TRBD2,TRBV27,TRBJ2-7,TGTGCCAGCAGTTTAGGGGGACTAGCGGGAAACGAGCAGTACTTC,CASSLGGLAGNEQYF
.,TRBD1,TRBV4-3,TRBJ2-1,TGCGCCAGCGGCACCCAACAGGGGTCCTACAATGAGCAGTTCTTC,CASGTQQGSYNEQFF
.,.,TRBV25-1,TRBJ2-6,TGTGCCAGCAGCCGCGGCTCTGGGGCCAACGTCCTGATTTTC,CASSRGSGANVLIF
few,.,TRBV4-1,TRBJ1-1,TGCGCCAGCAGCCAAGACGGGCGAAAGGGGATATTT,CASSQDGRKGIF
.,.,TRBV7-9,TRBJ2-5,TGTGCCAGCAGCTTATTTACGGCCGCGGGGCGGGAGACCCAGTACTTC,CASSLFTAAGRETQYF
.,TRBD2,TRBV9,TRBJ2-5,TGTGCCAGCAGCTTAGACAAGTGGGGGGGCCAGTACTTC,CASSLDKWGGQYF
.,.,TRBV9,TRBJ1-4,TGTGCCAGCAGCGTAAGCGGGGCTAATGAAAAACTGTTTTTT,CASSVSGANEKLFF
.,TRBD1,TRBV27,TRBJ2-7,TGTGCCAGCAGTTTCTCGGGACAGATACGTCCTCGGTACTTC,CASSFSGQIRPRYF
.,.,TRBV6-1,TRBJ2-7,TGTGCCAGCAGTGGTCAGGGTGCCGAGCAGTACTTC,CASSGQGAEQYF
.,TRBD2,TRBV30,TRBJ2-1,TGTGCCTGGAGCCGACTAGCGGGAAATCCTGAGCAGTTCTTC,CAWSRLAGNPEQFF
.,.,TRBV27,TRBJ2-7,TGTGCCAGCAGTTTACCATCAGGAGGGGGCCAGTACTTC,CASSLPSGGGQYF
.,.,TRBV28,TRBJ2-7,TGTGCCAGCAGCTCACCACTCGATAGGGGCCTGGACGAGCAGTACTTC,CASSSPLDRGLDEQYF
.,.,TRBV27,TRBJ2-1,TGTGCCAGCAGCCCTCGACTAGGAGGCAATGAGCAGTTCTTC,CASSPRLGGNEQFF
.,.,TRBV5-1,TRBJ2-1,TGCGCCAGCAGCTTGGTAGCGAATGAGCAGTTCTTC,CASSLVANEQFF
.,TRBD1,TRBV7-9,TRBJ2-7,TGTGCCAGCAGCCTAGGGGACAGTAGCTACGAGCAGTACTTC,CASSLGDSSYEQYF
.,TRBD1,TRBV2,TRBJ1-4,TGTGCCAGTACCGGGACAGGGAACTCTAATGAAAAACTGTTTTTT,CASTGTGNSNEKLFF
once,TRBD2,TRBV18,TRBJ2-3,TGTGCCAGCTCACCACGAGGGAGGGGCACAGATACGCAGTATTTT,CASSPRGRGTDTQYF
.,.,TRBV2,TRBJ1-1,TGTGCCAGCAGGGAAGGCGCTGAAGCTTTCTTT,CASREGAEAFF
.,TRBD1,TRBV6-5,TRBJ2-5,TGTGCCAGCAGTTACCTTATTACAGGGGTCAGGGAGACCCAGTACTTC,CASSYLITGVRETQYF
.,TRBD2,TRBV28,TRBJ2-1,TGTGCCAGCAGGTATCGGGCTAGCGGGGGATTCAATGAGCAGTTCTTC,CASRYRASGGFNEQFF
.,.,TRBV27,TRBJ2-7,TGTGCCAGCAGTTTATCGAATGAGTTCTACGAGCAGTACTTC,CASSLSNEFYEQYF
.,.,TRBV7-2,TRBJ2-3,TGTGCCAGCAGCTTAAAGAGGGCCGGAGATACGCAGTATTTT,CASSLKRAGDTQYF